This entry concerns a single T cell receptor beta chain. Its specificity is not known. This sample stems from a study of blood T cells in healthy people across ages. Whole-study findings and limits: It was held that the diversity estimates obtained from one million T cells were underestimates.

V was pared by 4 bases and J by 11 bases, with 8 bases of the junction left unmatched. The germline V gene has CDR1 SEHNR and CDR2 FQNEAQ (reference sequence). The CDR3 spans 13 residues. Next came a second PCR, run for about 6 to 12 cycles, which used a sample-barcoded 5' primer along with a J-beta primer mix. Each CDR3 protein gets one entry after TCRdb re-called the 5' RACE reads with MiXCR. This sample has 650,000 to 1,000,000 distinct CDR3 sequences; roughly 40% occur once, and the top ten carry 13%. This chain links TRBV7-9 with TRBJ2-7; 10 positions agree with TRBD1. This TCR was recovered from a man between 18 and 35 years old in good health. Sequencing was performed on blood. The CDR3 coding sequence is TGTGCCAGCAGCTATGGACAGGGGGGCTTGAAGTACTTC. This translates into CASSYGQGGLKYF.